This T cell receptor (beta chain) emerged from a study of blood T cell repertoires in COVID-19. Study as a whole: T cells, B-cell-depleted T cells, or PBMCs supplied cDNA or gDNA.

How the authors handled the data: Counts of nucleated cells, estimated from reference gene primer amplification, were obtained. The protocol was immunoSEQ multiplex PCR, while the TCRdb copy is restricted to in-frame clones and leaves out a portion. Clonal size and the V and J genes are those of that table, whereas D and trimming came from the DNA. Of approximately 140,000 clones detected, about 86% appear once; the ten largest clones hold roughly 3.4%. This CDR3 is 10 amino acids long. Input material: peripheral blood. The chain uses TRBV12-2 and TRBJ2-7; no DNA check was done on the table's D call, TRBD2. TRBV12-2 is termed a pseudogene. The clonotype was recovered from a man between 65 and 85 years old with acute or convalescent COVID-19. The CDR3 DNA reads TGTGCAAGTCGCTTACGGGAGCAGTACTTC. Translation: CASRLREQYF.